Each of the 17 T cell receptor beta chains below was sequenced from the same sample in a study of shared clonotypes between healthy human individuals. Generated by immunoSEQ multiplex PCR, the TCRdb table keeps only in-frame clones and is missing some. The table lists 1,500,000 or so clones, roughly 96% of them singletons. Sequencing was performed on naive CD4+ T cells sorted from blood. Noted subset: CD45RA+ positively selected. The receptors originated from a man younger than 40 in good health.

The V call is TRBV5-5, the J call TRBJ2-4, with 12 bases identical to TRBD2. Trimming removed 2 bases from V and 0 bases from J; junction bases left unmatched: 12. In germline, CDR1 is SGHKS, CDR2 YYEKEE (reference sequence). This CDR3 has 20 amino acids. CDR3 bases: TGTGCCAGCAGCTTCGAAGGGTGGCTAGCGGGAGGGATAGCCAAAAACATTCAGTACTTC. This gives the protein CASSFEGWLAGGIAKNIQYF. The whole variable domain, remainder taken from reference TRBV5-5 and TRBJ2-4, is DAGVTQSPTHLIKTRGQQVTLRCSPISGHKSVSWYQQVLGQGPQFIFQYYEKEERGRGNFPDRFSARQFPNYSSELNVNALLLGDSALYLCASSFEGWLAGGIAKNIQYFGAGTRLSVL.

The chain couples TRBV28 to TRBJ2-5; D might be TRBD1 (5 bases). Trimming stripped 6 bases from V and 2 bases from J, with 22 bases between. The CDR3 loop spans 17 amino acids. Germline CDR1 MDHEN, CDR2 SYDVKM. CDR3 loop: CASSPAMVRGSQETQYF. CDR3 DNA sequence: TGTGCCAGCAGCCCGGCGATGGTAAGGGGTTCACAAGAGACCCAGTACTTC. The variable domain in full, completed from reference TRBV28 and TRBJ2-5, reads DVKVTQSSRYLVKRTGEKVFLECVQDMDHENMFWYRQDPGLGLRLIYFSYDVKMKEKGDIPEGYSVSREKKERFSLILESASTNQTSMYLCASSPAMVRGSQETQYFGPGTRLLVL.

As concerns this clone: This same CDR3 is encoded by further DNA sequences in the sample. V gene TRBV7-9 combines with J gene TRBJ2-3; D is ambiguous. The CDR3 length is 11 residues. Germline V gene sequence: CDR1 SEHNR, CDR2 FQNEAQ (reference sequence). Between the trimmed V and J ends, which lost 5 bases and 3 bases, there was a span of 3 bases. CDR3 nucleotide sequence: TGTGCCAGCAGCCCAACAGATACGCAGTATTTT. Amino acids: CASSPTDTQYF.

The chain employs TRBV5-1 and TRBJ2-2, with D tentatively TRBD1 or TRBD2 (5 bases each). CDR3 length: 18 amino acids. Per germline, CDR1 SGHRS and CDR2 YFSETQ. Between the trimmed V and J ends, which lost 0 bases and 4 bases, there was a span of 19 bases. The CDR3 protein is CASSLEGAGQGGTGELFF. The CDR3, as DNA: TGCGCCAGCAGCTTGGAGGGTGCGGGTCAGGGCGGCACCGGGGAGCTGTTTTTT.

The chain carries TRBV7-8 and TRBJ2-1, with TRBD2 matching over 11 bases. This CDR3 is built from 16 residues. With V trimmed by 2 bases and J by 6 bases, 6 bases remained unmatched. Germline-derived CDR1 and CDR2 are SGHVS and FQNEAQ. The CDR3 DNA sequence: TGTGCCAGCAGCTTATTAGGTAGCGGGAGGGGCAATGAGCAGTTCTTC. Protein sequence: CASSLLGSGRGNEQFF.

The rearrangement links TRBV7-8 to TRBJ1-5; D unclear. The V and J ends lost 11 bases and 1 base respectively, with 15 bases between them. Germline CDR1 SGHVS, CDR2 FQNEAQ. The CDR3 has 14 amino acids. Here the CDR3 reads CAQISGESNQPQHF. CDR3 sequence (DNA): TGTGCCCAGATATCTGGGGAGAGCAATCAGCCCCAGCATTTT.

The gene calls are TRBV5-4 and TRBJ2-5; 11 nucleotides line up with TRBD2. J gave up 5 bases and V 4 bases, and 7 bases lay outside the gene matches. The CDR3 has 15 residues. Per germline, CDR1 SGHNT and CDR2 YYREEE (reference sequence). The CDR3 loop reads CASSRTSGFAETQYF. The CDR3, as DNA: TGTGCCAGCAGCCGGACTAGCGGGTTTGCGGAGACCCAGTACTTC.

The chain recombines TRBV7-2 with TRBJ1-1; D is unresolved. Germline loops: CDR1 SGHTA, CDR2 FQGNSA. The V gene lost 0 bases and the J gene lost 7 bases, with 9 bases spanning the gap. The CDR3 contains 13 residues. Here the CDR3 DNA reads TGTGCCAGCAGCTTAGCGGTCGCATTTGAAGCTTTCTTT. Its translation is CASSLAVAFEAFF.

The J gene is TRBJ2-6, the V gene TRBV28; a possible D gene is TRBD1 (6 bases). The CDR3 spans 17 residues. V gave up 0 bases and J gave up 2 bases, with 11 bases separating them. Looked up from germline, CDR1 is MDHEN and CDR2 is SYDVKM. CDR3 nucleotide sequence: TGTGCCAGCAGTTTATGGGCAGGGGCCCCTGGGGCCAACGTCCTGACTTTC. Translating it yields CASSLWAGAPGANVLTF.

About this clone itself: It is likely a read error, because the conserved phenylalanine at the end of the CDR3 is missing. The chain links TRBV7-2 to TRBJ1-1; D unclear. Germline CDR1 and CDR2: SGHTA and FQGNSA. V lost 7 bases to trimming and J lost 2 bases, with 20 bases between them. This CDR3 comprises 16 residues. The CDR3 protein is CASNSLVAVRNTEAFL. The CDR3 DNA reads TGTGCCAGCAACAGCTTAGTGGCGGTCCGAAACACTGAAGCTTTCCTT.

The gene calls are TRBV28 and TRBJ1-5; no definite D call. Germline values: CDR1 MDHEN, CDR2 SYDVKM. Trimming left V 1 base short and J 7 bases short, with 26 bases between. This CDR3 has 19 amino acids. CDR3 region: CASSLLELEGSFFRQPQHF. The CDR3, as DNA: TGTGCCAGCAGTTTATTGGAGTTGGAGGGATCCTTTTTTCGGCAGCCCCAGCATTTT.

V is TRBV10-3 and J is TRBJ2-3; a possible D gene is TRBD2 (7 bases). V shed 8 bases and J shed 11 bases, with 14 bases lying between them. This CDR3 has 11 residues. CDR1 and CDR2 from the germline V gene are ENHRY and SYGVKD. The CDR3 sequence: CAISPGGRQYF. The CDR3 region has the DNA TGTGCCATCTCCCCGGGGGGCAGGCAGTATTTT.

J is TRBJ1-5 and V is TRBV28, with D perhaps matching TRBD1 (5 bases). Trimming left V 4 bases short and J 7 bases short, with 20 bases between. This CDR3 is built from 16 residues. CDR1 and CDR2 (germline): MDHEN, SYDVKM. The CDR3 DNA is TGTGCCAGCAGTTCCCCGTATCCCGGGGGGAGGCAGCCCCAGCATTTT. Its protein is CASSSPYPGGRQPQHF.

The chain couples TRBV7-9 to TRBJ1-5; 7 bases are a match to TRBD1. Germline V gives CDR1 SEHNR, CDR2 FQNEAQ (reference sequence). The CDR3 runs to 16 residues. Losses at the gene ends were 5 bases for V and 1 base for J; bases not matched to a gene: 8. CDR3 in amino acids: CASSPRTGGSNQPQHF. The CDR3 nucleotides read TGTGCCAGCAGCCCCCGGACAGGAGGAAGCAATCAGCCCCAGCATTTT. Full variable domain (remainder filled in from reference TRBV7-9 and TRBJ1-5): DTGVSQNPRHKITKRGQNVTFRCDPISEHNRLYWYRQTLGQGPEFLTYFQNEAQLEKSRLLSDRFSAERPKGSFSTLEIQRTEQGDSAMYLCASSPRTGGSNQPQHFGDGTRLSIL.

The V and J genes are TRBV5-1 and TRBJ2-5; D is unresolved. V lost 0 bases, J lost 5 bases, and 11 bases lay in between. CDR3 length equals 14 residues. CDR1 is SGHRS and CDR2 is YFSETQ in the germline V gene. The CDR3 loop is CASSLDAPRETQYF. As DNA, the CDR3 is TGCGCCAGCAGCTTGGACGCCCCTAGGGAGACCCAGTACTTC.

This clone has a single count. The V call is TRBV19, the J call TRBJ1-2; D is undetermined. The CDR3 loop spans 15 amino acids. Trimming pared 7 bases from V and 2 bases from J, leaving 17 bases between. From germline, CDR1 is LNHDA and CDR2 SQIVND (reference sequence). The CDR3 protein is CASMLSGRLNYGYTF. CDR3 DNA sequence: TGTGCCAGTATGCTCAGTGGGCGCCTCAACTATGGCTACACCTTC.

The chain recombines TRBV27 with TRBJ2-2; 9 bases line up with TRBD1. The ends lost 3 bases at V and 7 bases at J; junction bases unmatched: 12. Germline values: CDR1 MNHEY, CDR2 SMNVEV (reference sequence). The CDR3 loop spans 17 amino acids. The DNA for the CDR3 is TGTGCCAGCAGTTTGAGAACCGGGACAGGGTTTGTCGGGGAGCTGTTTTTT. It yields the protein CASSLRTGTGFVGELFF.